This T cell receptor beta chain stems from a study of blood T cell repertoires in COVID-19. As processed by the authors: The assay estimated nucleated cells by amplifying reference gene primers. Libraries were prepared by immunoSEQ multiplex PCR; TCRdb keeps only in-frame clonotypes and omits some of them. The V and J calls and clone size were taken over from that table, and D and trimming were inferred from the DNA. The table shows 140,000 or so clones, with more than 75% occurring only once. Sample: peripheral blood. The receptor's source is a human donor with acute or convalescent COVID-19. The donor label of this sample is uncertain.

The CDR3 region is CAISRGQGGFEGSYNEQFF. DNA for the CDR3: TGTGCCATCAGTAGGGGACAGGGAGGGTTCGAAGGGTCCTACAATGAGCAGTTCTTC. The chain uses TRBV10-3 and TRBJ2-1; TRBD1 matches 9 bases. J lost 1 base, V lost 5 bases, and 15 bases had no gene match. This CDR3 is built from 19 residues. CDR1 is ENHRY and CDR2 is SYGVKD in the germline V gene.